These T cell receptor beta chains were read from a single sample in a study of response to subunit inactivated influenza vaccine. MiXCR, run by TCRdb on the RT-PCR reads, gives a single entry per CDR3 protein. The table has a few hundred thousand distinct CDR3 sequences, over 9.5% seen once. Source: PBMCs from blood, taken 45 days after vaccination. These receptors were obtained from a man in his fifties who received an inactivated influenza vaccine. Each CDR3 is given with its conserved first and last residue. The D gene is left open where the match is weak. Clone size appears in some rows only: once, few, many, or a class for an expanded clone.

many TRBJ2-4 TRBV29-1 TRBD1 CSVDDRGSKNIQYF TGCAGCGTTGATGACAGGGGGTCCAAAAACATTCAGTACTTC
few TRBJ2-7 TRBV10-3 - CAISTGAYEQYF TGTGCCATCTCGACGGGGGCCTACGAGCAGTACTTC
few TRBJ2-2 TRBV6-5 - CASSYSETGELFF TGTGCCAGCAGTTACTCGGAGACCGGGGAGCTGTTTTTT
few TRBJ2-3 TRBV30 - CAGHTGMDTQYF TGTGCCGGACACACGGGGATGGATACGCAGTATTTT
- TRBJ2-7 TRBV30 TRBD1 CAWSTDRGPYEQYF TGTGCCTGGAGTACGGACAGGGGTCCCTACGAGCAGTACTTC
- TRBJ2-7 TRBV10-3 TRBD1 CAISEGGQRHYEQYF TGTGCCATCAGTGAGGGGGGACAGCGCCACTACGAGCAGTACTTC
few TRBJ2-1 TRBV20-1 TRBD1 CSADALGQGKDEQFF TGCAGTGCGGATGCCCTGGGACAGGGTAAGGATGAGCAGTTCTTC
- TRBJ2-1 TRBV5-6 - CASSQAGTTYNEQFF TGTGCCAGCAGCCAGGCAGGGACCACCTACAATGAGCAGTTCTTC
- TRBJ2-2 TRBV6-1 TRBD2 CASSATSGGANTGELFF TGTGCCAGCAGTGCAACTAGCGGAGGTGCGAACACCGGGGAGCTGTTTTTT
many TRBJ2-1 TRBV7-3 TRBD2 CASSLSREVDNEQFF TGTGCCAGCAGCTTAAGCCGGGAGGTAGACAATGAGCAGTTCTTC
few TRBJ2-7 TRBV5-1 TRBD2 CASSAASGSYEQYF TGCGCCAGCAGCGCGGCTAGCGGTTCCTACGAGCAGTACTTC
many TRBJ2-2 TRBV12-3/TRBV12-4 - CASSLVGTGELFF TGTGCCAGCAGCTTGGTCGGGACCGGGGAGCTGTTTTTT
- TRBJ2-3 TRBV27 - CASSLDPAPHTDTQYF TGTGCCAGCAGTTTAGACCCAGCTCCGCACACAGATACGCAGTATTTT
- TRBJ2-7 TRBV10-1 - CASSPEPYSYEQYF TGCGCCAGCAGTCCGGAACCCTACTCCTACGAGCAGTACTTC
few TRBJ1-4 TRBV7-2 - CASSRQFNEKLFF TGTGCCAGCAGCCGACAGTTTAATGAAAAACTGTTTTTT
- TRBJ2-7 TRBV18 TRBD2 CASSPLGTSGNEQYF TGTGCCAGCTCACCACTCGGGACTAGCGGGAACGAGCAGTACTTC
- TRBJ2-1 TRBV6-6 - CASTPPGSNEQFF TGTGCCAGCACGCCCCCGGGGTCCAATGAGCAGTTCTTC
many TRBJ1-5 TRBV10-3 TRBD1 CAISEGGYGNQPQHF TGTGCCATCAGTGAAGGGGGCTACGGCAATCAGCCCCAGCATTTT
many TRBJ2-2 TRBV5-1 - CASSFQGNTGELFF TGCGCCAGCAGCTTCCAGGGAAACACCGGGGAGCTGTTTTTT
few TRBJ2-2 TRBV4-1 TRBD1 CASSQWGQGASGELFF TGCGCCAGCAGCCAATGGGGACAGGGGGCATCCGGGGAGCTGTTTTTT
few TRBJ2-6 TRBV9 - CASSPTDNSGANVLTF TGTGCCAGCAGCCCCACGGACAACTCTGGGGCCAACGTCCTGACTTTC
- TRBJ2-2 TRBV24-1 - CATSRIGGSGELFF TGTGCCACCAGTAGGATCGGGGGATCCGGGGAGCTGTTTTTT
few TRBJ2-7 TRBV6-1 TRBD2 CASSITGTSGGLSYEQYF TGTGCCAGCAGCATAACCGGGACTAGCGGGGGTCTCTCCTACGAGCAGTACTTC
few TRBJ1-2 TRBV20-1 TRBD1 CSAGDRGLGYTF TGCAGTGCTGGGGACAGGGGGCTAGGCTACACCTTC
few TRBJ2-3 TRBV5-1 TRBD1 CASSLTGTATDTQYF TGCGCCAGCAGCTTGACTGGGACAGCCACAGATACGCAGTATTTT
- TRBJ2-3 TRBV12-3/TRBV12-4 - CASSFAGGQDTQYF TGTGCCAGCAGTTTTGCCGGGGGGCAAGATACGCAGTATTTT
few TRBJ1-2 TRBV27 TRBD1 CASSSRDSGYGYTF TGTGCCAGCAGTTCCCGGGACAGCGGCTATGGCTACACCTTC
many TRBJ2-7 TRBV12-3/TRBV12-4 TRBD1 CASSLGQGSYEQYF TGTGCCAGCAGCTTGGGACAGGGCTCCTACGAGCAGTACTTC
few TRBJ2-7 TRBV15 - CATSRAGYYEQYF TGTGCCACCAGCAGAGCGGGGTACTACGAGCAGTACTTC
- TRBJ2-1 TRBV24-1 - CATSDYPGTSYNEQFF TGTGCCACCAGTGACTATCCCGGGACCTCCTACAATGAGCAGTTCTTC
many TRBJ1-4 TRBV5-6 - CASSSLTPGTLNEKLFF TGTGCCAGCAGCTCCCTGACGCCCGGGACACTTAATGAAAAACTGTTTTTT